A single sample is the source of the 16 T cell receptor beta chains below, sequenced in a study of OX40 agonist ivuxolimab in advanced cancers. Sequencing was performed with immunoSEQ multiplex PCR; in TCRdb, only in-frame clones are kept and a portion is missing. The sample includes 25,000 to 40,000 clones, roughly 84% of them seen just once. Source: CD4+ or CD8+ T cells sorted from blood, taken in a trial of the OX40 agonist ivuxolimab. These receptors originate from an adult with an advanced solid tumor such as melanoma, head and neck, liver or kidney cancer.

V usage is TRBV2 and J usage is TRBJ2-6; TRBD2 matches at 13 bases. Germline CDR1 is SNHLY and CDR2 is FYNNEI. V was clipped by 5 bases and J by 2 bases; unmatched bases: 3. The CDR3 totals 17 residues. The CDR3 DNA reads as TGTGCCAGCAGTTCACTAGCGGGGGGGCCTGGGGCCAACGTCCTGACTTTC. Its protein is CASSSLAGGPGANVLTF.

The chain employs TRBV5-6 and TRBJ1-2, with a possible D match to TRBD1 (5 bases). V lost 4 bases to trimming and J lost 6 bases, with 19 bases between them. Per germline, CDR1 SGHDT and CDR2 YYEEEE. There are 15 residues in the CDR3. The CDR3 protein is CASSVTALPLNGYTF. DNA of the CDR3: TGTGCCAGCAGCGTGACAGCACTGCCTCTGAATGGCTACACCTTC.

This clone was recorded once. The V and J genes are TRBV21-1 and TRBJ2-7; TRBD1 is the table's D call and was not checked against the DNA. TRBV21-1 is termed a pseudogene. This CDR3 is 16 amino acids long. CDR3 coding DNA: TGTGCCAGCAGCAAAATAGACATATTGAGCTCCTACGAGCAGTACTTC. Its translation: CASSKIDILSSYEQYF.

The genes are TRBV15 and TRBJ2-7, with no clear D. CDR1 is LNHNV and CDR2 is YYDKDF in the germline V gene (reference sequence). Trimming cost V 0 bases and J 5 bases, with 14 bases left between them. This CDR3 is 15 amino acids long. In DNA, the CDR3 is TGTGCCACCAGCAGAGACACGCTCAGTGTCCACGAGCAGTACTTC. It encodes CATSRDTLSVHEQYF.

The table lists this clone with a count of one. The DNA for the CDR3 is TGTGCCAGCAGTTTATTGGGGGTCCGGACAGATACGCAGTATTTT. It is translated as CASSLLGVRTDTQYF. This chain connects TRBV28 to TRBJ2-3; D may correspond to TRBD1 or TRBD2 (5 bases each). Germline CDR1 and CDR2: MDHEN and SYDVKM. V lost 1 base and J 3 bases, leaving 11 bases between the germline ends. The CDR3 is made up of 15 amino acids.

CDR3 DNA: TGTGCCAGCAGCCAAGAGGGGACAGGGTCTTCGGAAGCTTTCTTT. Protein product: CASSQEGTGSSEAFF. The chain recombines TRBV4-2 with TRBJ1-1; 9 bases map to TRBD1. Looked up from germline, CDR1 is LGHNA and CDR2 is YNFKEQ. Germline trimming cut 0 bases from V and 8 bases from J; bases unmatched to any gene: 7. This CDR3 has 15 amino acids.

This clone was recorded a few times. The chain carries TRBV7-9 and TRBJ2-7; D is perhaps TRBD1 (6 bases). CDR3 length: 12 residues. V shed 3 bases and J shed 5 bases, with 8 bases lying between them. Germline V lookup: CDR1 SEHNR, CDR2 FQNEAQ (reference sequence). The CDR3 region is CASSFTGNEQYF. In DNA, the CDR3 is TGTGCCAGCAGCTTTACAGGGAACGAGCAGTACTTC.

The chain uses TRBV7-9 and TRBJ2-1, with 10 bases fitting TRBD1. J lost 0 bases, V lost 5 bases, and 13 bases had no gene match. Germline V CDR1 and CDR2: SEHNR, FQNEAQ (reference sequence). This CDR3 contains 19 residues. CDR3: CASSQPGQGLKSSYNEQFF. The CDR3 DNA reads as TGTGCCAGCAGCCAACCGGGACAGGGGCTAAAGAGCTCCTACAATGAGCAGTTCTTC. Together with reference TRBV7-9 and TRBJ2-1, the CDR3 gives the full variable domain: DTGVSQNPRHKITKRGQNVTFRCDPISEHNRLYWYRQTLGQGPEFLTYFQNEAQLEKSRLLSDRFSAERPKGSFSTLEIQRTEQGDSAMYLCASSQPGQGLKSSYNEQFFGPGTRLTVL.

The chain has TRBV27 and TRBJ2-7; D is unresolved. Trimming took off 4 bases at V and 7 bases at J, with 11 bases between the two ends. CDR1 and CDR2 (germline): MNHEY, SMNVEV (reference sequence). The length of the CDR3 is 12 residues. The CDR3 region is CASSSTALEQYF. CDR3 nucleotides: TGTGCCAGCAGTTCTACAGCATTAGAGCAGTACTTC.

V is TRBV4-3 and J is TRBJ2-6, with D hard to call. The germline V gene has CDR1 LGHNA and CDR2 YSLEER. V shed 2 bases and J shed 0 bases, with 5 bases lying between them. CDR3 length equals 15 residues. The CDR3 loop is CASSQYSSGANVLTF. The CDR3 DNA reads as TGCGCCAGCAGCCAATATAGCTCTGGGGCCAACGTCCTGACTTTC.

CDR3: CASSPYDQDTQYF. CDR3 sequence (DNA): TGTGCCAGCAGCCCATACGACCAGGATACGCAGTATTTT. The rearrangement links TRBV9 to TRBJ2-3; no firm D call. Germline CDR1 is SGDLS and CDR2 is YYNGEE. The length of the CDR3 is 13 residues. V was shortened by 4 bases and J by 6 bases, with 12 bases between the two germline ends.

This clone has just one count. This chain joins TRBV4-1 and TRBJ1-3, with D unresolved. The CDR3 runs 14 residues. Germline V gene lookup returns CDR1 MGHRA and CDR2 YSYEKL. V lost 0 bases and J 4 bases, leaving 7 bases between the germline ends. CDR3 loop: CASSQERQGNTIYF. CDR3 sequence (DNA): TGCGCCAGCAGCCAAGAAAGGCAGGGAAACACCATATATTTT.

The CDR3 DNA reads as TGTGCCATCAGTGAAATTGACGAGCAGTACTTC. This translates into CAISEIDEQYF. The V and J genes are TRBV10-3 and TRBJ2-7; D remains ambiguous. The CDR3 has 11 residues. The V gene's germline CDR1 is ENHRY and CDR2 SYGVKD. Trimming pared 3 bases from V and 5 bases from J, leaving 5 bases between.

V is TRBV6-5 and J is TRBJ1-1; D gene ambiguous. V lost 6 bases, J lost 0 bases, and 11 bases lay in between. Germline CDR1 and CDR2: MNHEY and SVGAGI. There are 14 residues in the CDR3. The CDR3 DNA reads as TGTGCCAGCAGACCATTCACCTTGAACACTGAAGCTTTCTTT. Protein product: CASRPFTLNTEAFF.

The chain joins TRBV28 to TRBJ1-1; 9 bases align to TRBD1. The CDR3 consists of 16 residues. In germline, CDR1 is MDHEN, CDR2 SYDVKM. After removal of 5 bases from V and 5 bases from J, the junction contained 12 bases not matched to a gene. CDR3: CASSPMMTDRGTEAFF. The CDR3 bases are TGTGCCAGCAGTCCCATGATGACAGACAGGGGGACTGAAGCTTTCTTT.

J is TRBJ2-7 and V is TRBV20-1; D gene uncertain. CDR3 length equals 11 residues. V shed 7 bases and J shed 2 bases, with 9 bases lying between them. Germline V lookup: CDR1 DFQATT, CDR2 SNEGSKA (reference sequence). The CDR3 here is CSGLLTYEQYF. For the CDR3, the DNA is TGCAGTGGGCTGTTGACCTACGAGCAGTACTTC.